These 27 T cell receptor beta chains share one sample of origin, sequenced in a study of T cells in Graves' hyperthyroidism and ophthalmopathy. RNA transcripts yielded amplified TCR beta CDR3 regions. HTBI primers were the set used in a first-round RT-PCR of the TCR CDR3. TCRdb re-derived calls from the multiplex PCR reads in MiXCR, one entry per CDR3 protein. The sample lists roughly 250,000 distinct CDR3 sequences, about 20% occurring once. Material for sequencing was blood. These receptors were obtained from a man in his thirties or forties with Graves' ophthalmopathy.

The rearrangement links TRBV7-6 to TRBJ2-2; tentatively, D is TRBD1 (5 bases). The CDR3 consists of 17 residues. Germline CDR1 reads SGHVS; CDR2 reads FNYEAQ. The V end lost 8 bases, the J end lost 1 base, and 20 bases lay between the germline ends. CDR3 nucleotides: TGTGCCAGCGCAATCAGCCAGGGCCCACTGAACACCGGGGAGCTGTTTTTT. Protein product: CASAISQGPLNTGELFF.

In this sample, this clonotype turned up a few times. The CDR3 region has the DNA TGTGCCACCAGTGAATTAGGGGACACTGGGAATGAGCAGTTCTTC. It is translated as CATSELGDTGNEQFF. This chain connects TRBV24-1 to TRBJ2-1, with TRBD1 as a possible D gene (6 bases). Germline CDR1 reads KGHDR; CDR2 reads SFDVKD. V lost 4 bases and J 7 bases, leaving 16 bases between the germline ends. The CDR3 contains 15 residues.

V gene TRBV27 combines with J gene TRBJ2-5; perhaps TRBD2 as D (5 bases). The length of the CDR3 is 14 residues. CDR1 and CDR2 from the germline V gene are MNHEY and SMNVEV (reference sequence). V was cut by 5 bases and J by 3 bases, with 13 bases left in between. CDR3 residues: CASSPRRGEETQYF. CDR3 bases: TGTGCCAGCAGTCCGCGACGGGGAGAAGAGACCCAGTACTTC.

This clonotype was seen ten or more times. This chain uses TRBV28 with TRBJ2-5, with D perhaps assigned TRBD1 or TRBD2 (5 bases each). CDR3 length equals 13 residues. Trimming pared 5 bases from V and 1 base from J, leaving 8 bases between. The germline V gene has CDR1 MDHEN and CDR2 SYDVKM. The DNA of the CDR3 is TGTGCCAGCAGTCGGGACGCCCAAGAGACCCAGTACTTC. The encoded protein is CASSRDAQETQYF. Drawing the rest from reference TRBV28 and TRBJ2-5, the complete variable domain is DVKVTQSSRYLVKRTGEKVFLECVQDMDHENMFWYRQDPGLGLRLIYFSYDVKMKEKGDIPEGYSVSREKKERFSLILESASTNQTSMYLCASSRDAQETQYFGPGTRLLVL.

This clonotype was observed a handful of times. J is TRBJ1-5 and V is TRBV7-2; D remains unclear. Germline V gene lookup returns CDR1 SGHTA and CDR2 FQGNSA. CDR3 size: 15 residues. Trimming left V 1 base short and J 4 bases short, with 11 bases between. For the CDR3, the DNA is TGTGCCAGCAGCTTAGAGAACTACCGGAATCAGCCCCAGCATTTT. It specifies CASSLENYRNQPQHF.

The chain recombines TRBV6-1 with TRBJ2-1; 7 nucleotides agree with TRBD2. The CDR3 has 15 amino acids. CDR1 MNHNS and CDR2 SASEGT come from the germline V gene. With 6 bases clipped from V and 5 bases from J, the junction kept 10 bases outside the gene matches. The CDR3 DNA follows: TGTGCCAGCAGGAAGACTAGCACGGTAGACAATGAGCAGTTCTTC. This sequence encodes CASRKTSTVDNEQFF.

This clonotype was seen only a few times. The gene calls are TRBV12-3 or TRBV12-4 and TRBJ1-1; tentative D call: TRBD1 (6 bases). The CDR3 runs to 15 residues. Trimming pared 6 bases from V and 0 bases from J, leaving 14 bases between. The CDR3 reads CASRPRGGLNTEAFF. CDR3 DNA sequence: TGTGCCAGCAGGCCCCGGGGGGGCCTGAACACTGAAGCTTTCTTT.

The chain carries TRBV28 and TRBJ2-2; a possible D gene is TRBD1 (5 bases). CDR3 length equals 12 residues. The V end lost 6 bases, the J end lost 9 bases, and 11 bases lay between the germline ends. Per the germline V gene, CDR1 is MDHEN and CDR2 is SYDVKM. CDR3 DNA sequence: TGTGCCAGCAGCGAACACAGGAGGGAGCTGTTTTTT. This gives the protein CASSEHRRELFF.

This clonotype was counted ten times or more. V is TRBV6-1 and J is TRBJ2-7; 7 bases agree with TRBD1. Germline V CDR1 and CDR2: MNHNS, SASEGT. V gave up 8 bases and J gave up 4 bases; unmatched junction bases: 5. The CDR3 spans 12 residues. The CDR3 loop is CASSRDRYEQYF. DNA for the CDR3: TGTGCCAGCTCCCGGGACAGATACGAGCAGTACTTC.

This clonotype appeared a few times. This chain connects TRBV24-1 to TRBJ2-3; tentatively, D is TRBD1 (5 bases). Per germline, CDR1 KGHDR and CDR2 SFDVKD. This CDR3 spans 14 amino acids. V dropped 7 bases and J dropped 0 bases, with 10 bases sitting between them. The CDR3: CATRGERSTDTQYF. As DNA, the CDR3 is TGTGCCACCAGAGGGGAACGAAGCACAGATACGCAGTATTTT.

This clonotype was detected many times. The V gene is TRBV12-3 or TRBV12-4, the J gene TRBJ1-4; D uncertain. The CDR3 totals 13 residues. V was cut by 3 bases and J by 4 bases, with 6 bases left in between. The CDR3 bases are TGTGCCAGCAGTTTTGTTGTTAATGAAAAACTGTTTTTT. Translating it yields CASSFVVNEKLFF.

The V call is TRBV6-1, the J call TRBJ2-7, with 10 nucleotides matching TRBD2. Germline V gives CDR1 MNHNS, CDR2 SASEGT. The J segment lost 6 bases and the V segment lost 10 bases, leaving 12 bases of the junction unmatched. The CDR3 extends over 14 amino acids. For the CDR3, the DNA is TGTGCCACCGGTCTCACTAGCGGGATCGTCGAGCAGTACTTC. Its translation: CATGLTSGIVEQYF.

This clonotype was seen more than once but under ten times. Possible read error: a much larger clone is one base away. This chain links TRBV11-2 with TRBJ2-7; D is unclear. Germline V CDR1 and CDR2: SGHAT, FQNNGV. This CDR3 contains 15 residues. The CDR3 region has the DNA TGTGTCAGCAGCTTAAGGCACAGTGGTGGCTACGAGCAGTACTTC. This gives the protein CVSSLRHSGGYEQYF.

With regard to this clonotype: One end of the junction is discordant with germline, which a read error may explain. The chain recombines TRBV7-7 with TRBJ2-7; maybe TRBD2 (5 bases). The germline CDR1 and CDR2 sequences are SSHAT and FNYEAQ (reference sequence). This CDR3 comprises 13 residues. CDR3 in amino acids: CASSRGTSYGQYF. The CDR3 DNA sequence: TGTGCTAGCAGCCGGGGAACCTCCTACGGGCAGTACTTC.

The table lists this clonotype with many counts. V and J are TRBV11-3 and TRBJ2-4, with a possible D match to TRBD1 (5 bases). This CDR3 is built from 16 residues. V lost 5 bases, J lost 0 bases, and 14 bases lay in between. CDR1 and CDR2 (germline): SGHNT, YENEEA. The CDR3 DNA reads TGTGCCAGCAGCCCAACAGGAAATCTAGCCAAAAACATTCAGTACTTC. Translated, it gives CASSPTGNLAKNIQYF. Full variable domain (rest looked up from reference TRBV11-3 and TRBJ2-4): EAGVVQSPRYKIIEKKQPVAFWCNPISGHNTLYWYLQNLGQGPELLIRYENEEAVDDSQLPKDRFSAERLKGVDSTLKIQPAELGDSAVYLCASSPTGNLAKNIQYFGAGTRLSVL.

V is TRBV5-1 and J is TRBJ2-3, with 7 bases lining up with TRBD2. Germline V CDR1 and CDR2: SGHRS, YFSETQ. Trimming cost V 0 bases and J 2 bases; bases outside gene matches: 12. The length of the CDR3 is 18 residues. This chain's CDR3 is CASSLAGGSGYPTDTQYF. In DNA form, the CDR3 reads TGCGCCAGCAGCTTGGCGGGAGGATCGGGCTACCCCACAGATACGCAGTATTTT.

CDR3: CASSRGFVGELFF. CDR3 DNA: TGTGCCAGCAGTCGGGGGTTCGTCGGGGAGCTGTTTTTT. The chain couples TRBV2 to TRBJ2-2, with D perhaps matching TRBD2 (6 bases). Trimming stripped 5 bases from V and 7 bases from J, with 11 bases between. Germline V gives CDR1 SNHLY, CDR2 FYNNEI. The CDR3 loop spans 13 amino acids.

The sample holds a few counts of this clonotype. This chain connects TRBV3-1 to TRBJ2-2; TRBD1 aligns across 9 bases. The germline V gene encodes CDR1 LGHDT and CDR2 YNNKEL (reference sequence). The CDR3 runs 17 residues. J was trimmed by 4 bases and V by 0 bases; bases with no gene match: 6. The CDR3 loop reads CASSQDFRTGATGELFF. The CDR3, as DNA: TGTGCCAGCAGCCAAGATTTTCGGACAGGGGCCACCGGGGAGCTGTTTTTT.

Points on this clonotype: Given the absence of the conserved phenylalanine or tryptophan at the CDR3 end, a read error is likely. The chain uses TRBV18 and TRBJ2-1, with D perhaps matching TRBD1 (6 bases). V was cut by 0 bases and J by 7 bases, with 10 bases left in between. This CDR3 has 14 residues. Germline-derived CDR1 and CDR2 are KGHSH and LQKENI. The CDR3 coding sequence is TGTGCCAGCTCACCACCGGGGGCTAGTAATGAGCAGTTCCTC. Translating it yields CASSPPGASNEQFL.

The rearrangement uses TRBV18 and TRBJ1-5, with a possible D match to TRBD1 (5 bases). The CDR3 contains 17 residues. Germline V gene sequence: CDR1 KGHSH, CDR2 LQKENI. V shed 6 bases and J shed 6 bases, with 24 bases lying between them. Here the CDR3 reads CASSPNPRGGGIQPQHF. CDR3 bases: TGTGCCAGCTCCCCAAACCCTCGTGGGGGAGGGATTCAGCCCCAGCATTTT.

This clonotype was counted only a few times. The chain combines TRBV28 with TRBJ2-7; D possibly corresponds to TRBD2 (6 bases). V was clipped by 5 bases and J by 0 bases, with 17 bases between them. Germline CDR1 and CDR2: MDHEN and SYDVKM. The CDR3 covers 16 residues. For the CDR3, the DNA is TGTGCCAGCAGTATTACCGGGAGAGGACGCTCCTACGAGCAGTACTTC. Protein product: CASSITGRGRSYEQYF.

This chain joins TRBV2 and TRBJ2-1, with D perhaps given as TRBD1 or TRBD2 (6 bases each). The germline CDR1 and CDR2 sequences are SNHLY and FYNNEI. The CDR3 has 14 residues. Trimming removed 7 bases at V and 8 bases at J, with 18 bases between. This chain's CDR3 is CASKKEQEGDEQFF. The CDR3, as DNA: TGTGCCAGCAAGAAGGAGCAGGAGGGGGATGAGCAGTTCTTC.

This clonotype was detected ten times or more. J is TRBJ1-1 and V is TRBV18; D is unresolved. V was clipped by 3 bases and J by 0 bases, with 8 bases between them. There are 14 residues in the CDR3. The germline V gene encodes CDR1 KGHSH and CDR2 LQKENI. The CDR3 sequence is CASSPGRVNTEAFF. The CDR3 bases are TGTGCCAGCTCACCGGGCAGAGTGAACACTGAAGCTTTCTTT.

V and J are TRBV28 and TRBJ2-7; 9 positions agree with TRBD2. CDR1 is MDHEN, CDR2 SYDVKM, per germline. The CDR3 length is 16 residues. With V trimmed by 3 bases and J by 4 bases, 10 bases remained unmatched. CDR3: CASSFHGTSFSYEQYF. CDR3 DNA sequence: TGTGCCAGCAGTTTCCACGGGACTAGCTTCTCGTACGAGCAGTACTTC.

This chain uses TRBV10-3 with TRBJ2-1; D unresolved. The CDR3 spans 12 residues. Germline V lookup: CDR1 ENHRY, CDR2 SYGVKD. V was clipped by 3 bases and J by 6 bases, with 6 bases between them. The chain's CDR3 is CAISDAGNEQFF. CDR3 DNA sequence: TGTGCCATCAGTGACGCTGGCAATGAGCAGTTCTTC.

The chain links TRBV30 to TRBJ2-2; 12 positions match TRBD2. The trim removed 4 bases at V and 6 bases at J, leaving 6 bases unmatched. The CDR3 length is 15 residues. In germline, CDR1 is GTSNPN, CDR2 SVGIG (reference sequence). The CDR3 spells CAWTMTSGSSGELFF. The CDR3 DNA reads TGTGCCTGGACTATGACTAGCGGGAGCTCCGGGGAGCTGTTTTTT.

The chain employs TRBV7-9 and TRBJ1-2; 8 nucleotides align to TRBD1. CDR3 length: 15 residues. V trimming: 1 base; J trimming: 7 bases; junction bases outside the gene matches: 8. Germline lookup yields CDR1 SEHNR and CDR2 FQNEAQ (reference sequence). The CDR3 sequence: CASSLGEAGGSGYTF. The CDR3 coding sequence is TGTGCCAGCAGCTTAGGGGAAGCAGGGGGCAGTGGCTACACCTTC.